This record concerns one T cell receptor beta chain sequence. This entry comes from a study of blood T cell repertoires in COVID-19. Study-level information: Sites in the United States, Italy and Spain provided acute and convalescent COVID-19 samples. From T cells, B-cell-depleted T cells, or PBMCs came the material, which was cDNA or gDNA.

TCRdb keeps only in-frame clones here, not all; method: immunoSEQ multiplex PCR. The sample lists about 110,000 clones; approximately 87% were seen once. Trimming stripped 6 bases from V and 7 bases from J, with 9 bases between. Germline values: CDR1 MNHEY, CDR2 SVGAGI. The CDR3 is made up of 11 amino acids. This TCR derives from a woman in her forties or fifties with acute or convalescent COVID-19. What was sequenced was peripheral blood. The chain links TRBV6-5 to TRBJ1-1; perhaps TRBD1 as D (5 bases). CDR3 sequence (DNA): TGTGCCAGCAGAAGGCAGGGTGAAGCTTTCTTT. This gives the protein CASRRQGEAFF.